A single sample is the source of the 20 T cell receptor beta chains below, sequenced in a study of blood T cell repertoires in COVID-19. The table came from immunoSEQ multiplex PCR; TCRdb's copy has only in-frame clones and leaves some out. The data hold 450,000 to 600,000 clones, with 87% observed a single time. The sample taken for sequencing was PBMCs or T cells enriched from blood (not recorded which). The receptors originated from a woman between 18 and 29 years old who had recovered from COVID-19.

The chain employs TRBV19 and TRBJ1-1; TRBD1 matches at 9 bases. CDR1 and CDR2 (germline): LNHDA, SQIVND (reference sequence). There are 15 residues in the CDR3. Trimming removed 6 bases from V and 1 base from J; junction bases left unmatched: 6. Here the CDR3 reads CASRRDRAPNTEAFF. The CDR3 nucleotides are TGTGCCAGTAGGAGGGACAGGGCCCCGAACACTGAAGCTTTCTTT.

The rearrangement uses TRBV30 and TRBJ2-5, with 10 positions matching TRBD2. This CDR3 comprises 15 residues. V lost 2 bases and J lost 5; bases outside the gene matches: 8. Germline loops: CDR1 GTSNPN, CDR2 SVGIG (reference sequence). As DNA, the CDR3 is TGTGCCTGGAGTCCCAAGCGGGGGGGCAGGGAGACCCAGTACTTC. Its translation is CAWSPKRGGRETQYF.

This chain uses TRBV12-3 or TRBV12-4 with TRBJ2-1; D unclear. The CDR3 loop spans 13 amino acids. V was cut by 6 bases and J by 10 bases, with 16 bases left in between. The CDR3 here is CASSLEPYMEQFF. In DNA, the CDR3 is TGTGCCAGCAGCCTCGAACCATACATGGAGCAGTTCTTC.

The chain links TRBV18 to TRBJ2-5, with D perhaps TRBD2 (5 bases). CDR3 length: 16 amino acids. The ends were cut back, 4 bases at V and 5 bases at J, with 20 bases in the middle. Germline CDR1 is KGHSH and CDR2 is LQKENI. The CDR3 is CASSLSDGLYAETQYF. The CDR3 bases are TGTGCCAGCTCACTTTCCGACGGACTGTACGCGGAGACCCAGTACTTC. Full variable domain (remainder filled in from reference TRBV18 and TRBJ2-5): NAGVMQNPRHLVRRRGQEARLRCSPMKGHSHVYWYRQLPEEGLKFMVYLQKENIIDESGMPKERFSAEFPKEGPSILRIQQVVRGDSAAYFCASSLSDGLYAETQYFGPGTRLLVL.

The chain recombines TRBV7-6 with TRBJ1-1; possible D gene TRBD1, 5 bases. The V end lost 2 bases, the J end lost 4 bases, and 14 bases lay between the germline ends. In germline, CDR1 is SGHVS, CDR2 FNYEAQ. The CDR3 is 15 amino acids. CDR3 protein: CASSLLGGEVTEAFF. The CDR3 DNA follows: TGTGCCAGCAGCTTATTAGGAGGGGAAGTCACTGAAGCTTTCTTT.

Details on this clone: Other DNA sequences in this sample translate to the same CDR3. V usage is TRBV9 and J usage is TRBJ2-1; TRBD2 matches 7 bases. Germline CDR1 and CDR2: SGDLS and YYNGEE. This CDR3 comprises 16 residues. Trimming took 0 bases from V and 1 from J; bases not matched to a gene: 4. In DNA, the CDR3 is TGTGCCAGCAGCGTAGGCGGGGGACCTTCCTACAATGAGCAGTTCTTC. Residues: CASSVGGGPSYNEQFF.

This chain joins TRBV29-1 and TRBJ1-1; D may be TRBD1 (6 bases). V dropped 2 bases and J dropped 7 bases, with 11 bases sitting between them. The CDR3 consists of 12 residues. Germline V gene data show CDR1 as SQVTM and CDR2 as ANQGSEA. This CDR3 reads CSVEKQGFEAFF. The CDR3 nucleotides read TGCAGCGTTGAAAAACAGGGCTTTGAAGCTTTCTTT. Drawing the rest from reference TRBV29-1 and TRBJ1-1, the complete variable domain is SAVISQKPSRDICQRGTSLTIQCQVDSQVTMMFWYRQQPGQSLTLIATANQGSEATYESGFVIDKFPISRPNLTFSTLTVSNMSPEDSSIYLCSVEKQGFEAFFGQGTRLTVV.

This clone showed up just a few times. This chain connects TRBV3-1 (or the pseudogene TRBV3-2) to TRBJ1-4; no clear D gene. The length of the CDR3 is 19 residues. Per the germline V gene, CDR1 is LGHDT and CDR2 is YNNKEL (reference sequence). V dropped 3 bases and J dropped 8 bases, with 28 bases sitting between them. The CDR3 loop is CASSHRPINDISLREKLFF. CDR3 sequence (DNA): TGTGCCAGCAGCCACCGCCCCATAAACGACATTTCTCTACGGGAAAAACTGTTTTTT.

CDR3 DNA sequence: TGTGCCAGCAGCCTAGCCGGGGGTTCGAACACCGGGGAGCTGTTTTTT. Protein product: CASSLAGGSNTGELFF. V usage is TRBV9 and J usage is TRBJ2-2; the D gene is possibly TRBD2 (6 bases). Germline-derived CDR1 and CDR2 are SGDLS and YYNGEE. Trimming shortened V by 4 bases and J by 0 bases, and 13 bases separated the two germline ends. The CDR3 contains 16 residues. The whole variable domain, filled in from reference TRBV9 and TRBJ2-2, reads DSGVTQTPKHLITATGQRVTLRCSPRSGDLSVYWYQQSLDQGLQFLIQYYNGEERAKGNILERFSAQQFPDLHSELNLSSLELGDSALYFCASSLAGGSNTGELFFGEGSRLTVL.

This chain links TRBV6-1 with TRBJ2-3; D is ambiguous. The V end was cut by 3 bases, the J end by 4 bases, with 5 bases between. The CDR3 loop spans 12 amino acids. CDR1 is MNHNS and CDR2 is SASEGT in the germline V gene. This chain's CDR3 is CASSESADTQYF. For the CDR3, the DNA is TGTGCCAGCAGTGAGTCCGCAGATACGCAGTATTTT.

V is TRBV5-1 and J is TRBJ1-4; unclear D gene. From germline, CDR1 is SGHRS and CDR2 YFSETQ. Trimming pared 0 bases from V and 7 bases from J, leaving 16 bases between. The CDR3 has 16 residues. The CDR3 nucleotides are TGCGCCAGCAGCTTGGCGACGGAACCCGGGAGTGAAAAACTGTTTTTT. It specifies CASSLATEPGSEKLFF.

The gene calls are TRBV6-1 and TRBJ1-1; D possibly corresponds to TRBD1 (5 bases). With 2 bases removed from V and 8 bases from J, the gap between germline ends came to 12 bases. Germline V gene data show CDR1 as MNHNS and CDR2 as SASEGT. The CDR3 loop spans 13 amino acids. The CDR3 reads CASSERGMAEAFF. Here the CDR3 DNA reads TGTGCCAGCAGTGAACGGGGGATGGCAGAAGCTTTCTTT.

The rearrangement uses TRBV7-2 and TRBJ2-3; D possibly corresponds to TRBD2 (5 bases). This CDR3 spans 13 amino acids. Deletions cut 5 bases from V and 7 bases from J, with 13 bases between. Germline V gene data show CDR1 as SGHTA and CDR2 as FQGNSA. In DNA form, the CDR3 reads TGTGCCAGCAGCCCGCCACTAGAGAATACGCAGTATTTT. Its protein product is CASSPPLENTQYF.

As DNA, the CDR3 is TGTGCCAGCAGTTACCTAGGGACTACCCCACGGGGCTACACCTTC. It encodes CASSYLGTTPRGYTF. The V call is TRBV6-2 or TRBV6-3, the J call TRBJ1-2; maybe TRBD1 (5 bases). The V end lost 2 bases, the J end lost 8 bases, and 18 bases lay between the germline ends. Germline assignment: CDR1 MNHEY and CDR2 SVGEGT. The CDR3 runs to 15 residues.

The chain combines TRBV30 with TRBJ1-6; 9 bases map to TRBD1. Germline V gives CDR1 GTSNPN, CDR2 SVGIG (reference sequence). Losses at the gene ends were 0 bases for V and 9 bases for J; bases not matched to a gene: 9. This CDR3 has 16 amino acids. CDR3 region: CAWSVADRGSGSPLHF. The CDR3 DNA is TGTGCCTGGAGTGTCGCGGACAGGGGATCAGGTTCACCCCTCCACTTT.

The chain carries TRBV9 and TRBJ2-2, with a tentative D call TRBD1 (6 bases). The germline gives CDR1 SGDLS, CDR2 YYNGEE. The germline V and J ends were trimmed by 4 bases and 0 bases, with 10 bases remaining between them. This CDR3 comprises 15 residues. DNA of the CDR3: TGTGCCAGCAGCACCCGACAGGCGAACACCGGGGAGCTGTTTTTT. Amino acids: CASSTRQANTGELFF.

CDR3 protein: CASSQGGSGYGYTF. In nucleotides, the CDR3 is TGTGCCAGCAGTCAAGGGGGCTCTGGTTATGGCTACACCTTC. The chain links TRBV28 to TRBJ1-2, with 7 bases matching TRBD1. Germline V CDR1 and CDR2: MDHEN, SYDVKM. Losses at the gene ends were 5 bases for V and 5 bases for J; bases not matched to a gene: 8. The CDR3 consists of 14 residues.

J is TRBJ2-7 and V is TRBV5-1; maybe TRBD2 (6 bases). Germline assignment: CDR1 SGHRS and CDR2 YFSETQ. CDR3 size: 18 residues. V was pared by 1 base and J by 2 bases, with 22 bases between. The DNA of the CDR3 is TGCGCCAGCAGCTTGTTAATACGGACCGGGGACTCACCCTACGAGCAGTACTTC. This gives the protein CASSLLIRTGDSPYEQYF.

This chain connects TRBV7-2 to TRBJ2-2; 7 bases fit TRBD2. With V trimmed by 3 bases and J by 0 bases, 7 bases remained unmatched. CDR1 is SGHTA and CDR2 is FQGNSA in the germline V gene. CDR3 length equals 17 residues. CDR3: CASSFPRLAPNTGELFF. CDR3 in DNA: TGTGCCAGCAGCTTTCCTAGACTAGCCCCGAACACCGGGGAGCTGTTTTTT.

The chain has TRBV5-1 and TRBJ1-1; no clear D gene. The CDR3 sequence is 14 residues long. CDR1 and CDR2 (germline): SGHRS, YFSETQ. V was shortened by 0 bases and J by 3 bases, with 9 bases between the two germline ends. The CDR3 DNA sequence: TGCGCCAGCAGCTTGGAGGTGGAGGACACTGAAGCTTTCTTT. Its translation: CASSLEVEDTEAFF.